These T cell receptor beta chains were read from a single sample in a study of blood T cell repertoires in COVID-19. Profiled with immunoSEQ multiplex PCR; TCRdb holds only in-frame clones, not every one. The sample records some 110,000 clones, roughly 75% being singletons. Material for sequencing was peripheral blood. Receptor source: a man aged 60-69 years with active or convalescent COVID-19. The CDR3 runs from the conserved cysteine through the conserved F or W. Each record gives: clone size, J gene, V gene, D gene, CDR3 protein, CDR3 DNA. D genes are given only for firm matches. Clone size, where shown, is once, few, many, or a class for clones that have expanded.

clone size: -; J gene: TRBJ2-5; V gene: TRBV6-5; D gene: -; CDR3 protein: CASSYGGRQTQYF; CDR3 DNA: TGTGCCAGCAGTTACGGGGGGAGACAGACCCAGTACTTC
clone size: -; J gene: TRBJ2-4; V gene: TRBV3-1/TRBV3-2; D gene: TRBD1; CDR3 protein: CASSTRTGEIKNIQYF; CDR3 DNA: TGTGCCAGCAGCACCCGGACAGGGGAGATCAAAAACATTCAGTACTTC
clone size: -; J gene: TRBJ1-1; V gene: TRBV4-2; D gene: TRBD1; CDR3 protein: CASSPQRGRGTEAFF; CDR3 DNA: TGTGCCAGCAGCCCGCAGAGGGGGCGAGGGACTGAAGCTTTCTTT
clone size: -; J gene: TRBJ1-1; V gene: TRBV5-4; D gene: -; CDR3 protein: CASSLSGHTEAFF; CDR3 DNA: TGTGCCAGCAGCTTAAGCGGTCACACTGAAGCTTTCTTT
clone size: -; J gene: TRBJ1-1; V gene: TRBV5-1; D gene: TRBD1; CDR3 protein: CASSFSQGSGTEAFF; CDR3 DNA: TGCGCCAGCAGCTTTTCACAGGGGAGTGGGACTGAAGCTTTCTTT
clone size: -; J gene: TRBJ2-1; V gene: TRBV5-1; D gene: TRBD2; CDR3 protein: CASSMEGRGRAGSEQFF; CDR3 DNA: TGCGCCAGCAGCATGGAGGGGAGAGGGAGGGCCGGGAGTGAGCAGTTCTTC
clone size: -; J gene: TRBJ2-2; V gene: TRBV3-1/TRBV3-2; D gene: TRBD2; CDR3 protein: CASSQMRLAGTGELFF; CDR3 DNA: TGTGCCAGCAGCCAAATGAGGCTAGCGGGGACCGGGGAGCTGTTTTTT
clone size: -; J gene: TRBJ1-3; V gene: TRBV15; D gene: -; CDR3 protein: CATGDGDTIYF; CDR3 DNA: TGTGCCACCGGAGACGGGGACACCATATATTTT
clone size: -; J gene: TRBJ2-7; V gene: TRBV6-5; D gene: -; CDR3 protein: CAWAGEDYEQYF; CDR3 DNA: TGTGCCTGGGCAGGGGAAGACTACGAGCAGTACTTC
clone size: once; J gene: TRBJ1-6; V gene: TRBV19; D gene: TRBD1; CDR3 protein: CASGQANSPLHF; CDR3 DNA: TGTGCCAGTGGACAGGCAAATTCACCCCTCCACTTT
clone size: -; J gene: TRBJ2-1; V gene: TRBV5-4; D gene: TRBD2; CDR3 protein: CASSLGGTSGNNEQFF; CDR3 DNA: TGTGCCAGCAGCTTGGGAGGGACTAGCGGGAACAATGAGCAGTTCTTC
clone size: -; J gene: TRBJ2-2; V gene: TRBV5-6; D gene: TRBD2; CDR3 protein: CASSLEPSGRVTGELFF; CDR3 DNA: TGTGCCAGCAGCTTGGAGCCTAGCGGGAGAGTGACCGGGGAGCTGTTTTTT
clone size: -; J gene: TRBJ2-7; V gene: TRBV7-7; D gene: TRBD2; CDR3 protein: CASSPLAGGYEQYF; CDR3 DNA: TGTGCCAGCAGCCCCCTTGCGGGAGGCTACGAGCAGTACTTC
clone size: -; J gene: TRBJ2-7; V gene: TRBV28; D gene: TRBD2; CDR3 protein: CASSFLAAYEQYF; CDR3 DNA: TGTGCCAGCAGTTTTCTAGCGGCCTACGAGCAGTACTTC
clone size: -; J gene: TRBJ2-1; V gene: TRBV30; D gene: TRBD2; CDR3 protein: CAWSSLAGASSYNEQFF; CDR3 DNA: TGTGCCTGGAGTTCTCTAGCGGGGGCTAGCTCCTACAATGAGCAGTTCTTC
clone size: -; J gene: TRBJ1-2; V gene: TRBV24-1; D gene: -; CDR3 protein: CATSDPDSNYGYTF; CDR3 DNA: TGTGCCACCAGTGACCCCGACAGTAACTATGGCTACACCTTC
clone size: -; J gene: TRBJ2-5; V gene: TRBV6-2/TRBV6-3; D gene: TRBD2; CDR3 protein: CASSLVLAGETQYF; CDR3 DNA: TGTGCCAGCAGCCTTGTCCTAGCGGGAGAGACCCAGTACTTC
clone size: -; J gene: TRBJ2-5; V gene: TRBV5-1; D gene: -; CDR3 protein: CASSFQGYQETQYF; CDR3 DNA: TGCGCCAGCAGCTTTCAGGGATACCAAGAGACCCAGTACTTC